This T cell receptor (beta chain) was documented in a study of blood T cells in healthy people across ages. With a J-beta primer mix and a sample-barcoded 5' primer, a second PCR ran roughly 6 to 11 cycles. Individual samples furnished no less than 2.5 million CDR3-containing paired-end reads apiece. Each CDR3 protein gets one entry after TCRdb re-called the 5' RACE reads with MiXCR. Among 1.5 million or so distinct CDR3 sequences listed, around two fifths were seen once. Turning to this clonotype: Its antigen is currently unknown.

Findings and limits, study-wide: The study found more naive CD4+ cells and higher diversity in long-lived than aged donors. Diversity of TCR beta per million T cells declined in a roughly linear way with age.

The trim removed 5 bases at V and 7 bases at J, leaving 10 bases unmatched. Germline-derived CDR1 and CDR2 are SEHNR and FQNEAQ (reference sequence). The CDR3 runs to 15 residues. This TCR came from a woman between 18 and 29 years old in good health. Material: blood. V is TRBV7-9 and J is TRBJ2-1, with TRBD2 identical over 8 bases. The CDR3 reads CASSRASGPGNEQFF. CDR3 bases: TGTGCCAGCAGCCGGGCTAGCGGGCCGGGAAATGAGCAGTTCTTC.